A selection of T cell receptor beta chains follows, all from one sample in a study of immune evolution from preneoplasia to lung adenocarcinoma. Profiled with immunoSEQ multiplex PCR; TCRdb holds only in-frame clones, not every one. The data show around 21,000 clones, about 71% seen once. Input material: FFPE invasive lung adenocarcinoma tissue. The receptors here all came from a person aged 55-75 years with lung adenocarcinoma. Each CDR3 is given with its conserved first and last residue. A D gene is named only where the DNA matches it firmly. Only some rows state a clone size, as once, few, many or a class for expanded clones.

d_call,v_call,clone_size,j_call,cdr3_aa,cdr3_nt
.,TRBV7-9,.,TRBJ1-1,CASSPPAPTNTEAFF,TGTGCCAGCAGCCCTCCGGCCCCAACGAACACTGAAGCTTTCTTT
.,TRBV6-6,.,TRBJ1-2,CASRDREPANYGYTF,TGTGCCAGCCGGGACCGGGAGCCAGCTAACTATGGCTACACCTTC
TRBD1,TRBV5-5,few,TRBJ2-5,CASSRTGTETQYF,TGTGCCAGCAGCCGGACAGGGACGGAGACCCAGTACTTC
.,TRBV11-2,.,TRBJ2-5,CASSSERAETQYF,TGTGCCAGCAGCAGCGAACGGGCAGAGACCCAGTACTTC
.,TRBV9,.,TRBJ2-1,CASSVRTGSYNEQFF,TGTGCCAGCAGCGTGAGGACTGGCTCCTACAATGAGCAGTTCTTC
TRBD1,TRBV2,.,TRBJ2-7,CASSRDSYEQYF,TGTGCCAGCAGTAGGGACAGCTACGAGCAGTACTTC
.,TRBV4-2,.,TRBJ2-3,CASSLGSGGRMGTDTQYF,TGTGCCAGCAGCCTTGGGTCAGGAGGACGCATGGGCACAGATACGCAGTATTTT
.,TRBV21-1,.,TRBJ2-2,CASSLPGRATGELFF,TGTGCCAGCAGCCTTCCCGGGAGGGCCACCGGGGAGCTGTTTTTT
.,TRBV6-1,.,TRBJ2-2,CASRGGLIGELFF,TGTGCCAGCAGAGGCGGGTTGATCGGGGAGCTGTTTTTT
.,TRBV28,few,TRBJ2-1,CASSLFQPNEQFF,TGTGCCAGCAGTTTATTCCAGCCTAATGAGCAGTTCTTC
.,TRBV27,.,TRBJ1-1,CASGLKGNTEAFF,TGTGCCAGTGGGCTGAAGGGAAACACTGAAGCTTTCTTT
TRBD2,TRBV7-2,.,TRBJ2-3,CASSLGVSGRYDTQYF,TGTGCCAGCAGCTTAGGGGTTAGCGGGAGGTACGATACGCAGTATTTT
TRBD1,TRBV5-6,.,TRBJ2-3,CASSLPDRVGERAQYF,TGTGCCAGCAGCTTGCCGGACAGGGTCGGGGAGAGGGCGCAGTATTTT
TRBD1,TRBV12-5,few,TRBJ2-1,CASVSSQGDEQFF,TGTGCTAGTGTTAGTTCCCAGGGGGATGAGCAGTTCTTC
TRBD1,TRBV5-1,.,TRBJ2-7,CASSWGQAYEQYF,TGCGCCAGCAGCTGGGGACAGGCCTACGAGCAGTACTTC
.,TRBV18,.,TRBJ1-3,CASSTWVASGNTIYF,TGTGCCAGCTCAACATGGGTTGCTTCTGGAAACACCATATATTTT
.,TRBV7-8,.,TRBJ2-1,CASGSAYNEQFF,TGTGCCTCAGGAAGCGCATACAATGAGCAGTTCTTC
.,TRBV28,few,TRBJ2-5,CASSFGETQYF,TGTGCCAGCAGTTTTGGAGAGACCCAGTACTTC
.,TRBV28,.,TRBJ2-6,CASSRDKQVAGANVLTF,TGTGCCAGCAGTCGTGACAAACAGGTGGCTGGGGCCAACGTCCTGACTTTC
.,TRBV9,.,TRBJ1-3,CASSVALGGVGGNTIYF,TGTGCCAGCAGCGTAGCTTTGGGGGGAGTCGGTGGAAACACCATATATTTT
.,TRBV11-2,.,TRBJ2-1,CASRSYRGGTYNEQFF,TGTGCCAGCAGGTCATACAGGGGGGGCACCTACAATGAGCAGTTCTTC
TRBD2,TRBV18,.,TRBJ2-1,CASSPIRTSGSYNEQFF,TGTGCCAGCTCACCAATTCGGACTAGCGGGAGCTACAATGAGCAGTTCTTC
.,TRBV7-9,.,TRBJ1-5,CASSDTVERQPQHF,TGTGCCAGCAGCGATACCGTTGAGCGCCAGCCCCAGCATTTT
TRBD2,TRBV27,few,TRBJ2-2,CASSFTSGRATTGELFF,TGTGCCAGCAGTTTCACTAGCGGGAGGGCCACGACCGGGGAGCTGTTTTTT
.,TRBV9,once,TRBJ2-7,CASSVVGSSYEQYF,TGTGCCAGCAGCGTAGTAGGTAGCAGCTACGAGCAGTACTTC
.,TRBV6-6,.,TRBJ1-1,CASVGGLGNTEAFF,TGTGCCAGTGTGGGGGGCTTGGGGAACACTGAAGCTTTCTTT
TRBD1,TRBV28,.,TRBJ1-2,CASSPSTVRGRGVYGYTF,TGTGCCAGCAGTCCCTCAACTGTCAGGGGGCGGGGGGTCTATGGCTACACCTTC
TRBD2,TRBV14,.,TRBJ2-1,CASSQVAGVFYNEQFF,TGTGCCAGCAGCCAGGTAGCGGGAGTCTTCTACAATGAGCAGTTCTTC
TRBD1,TRBV5-1,.,TRBJ1-4,CASSPGTGGSEKLFF,TGCGCCAGCAGCCCAGGGACAGGGGGTAGTGAAAAACTGTTTTTT
.,TRBV6-5,.,TRBJ1-1,CASSYLSSGETEAFF,TGTGCCAGCAGTTACTTGTCTTCGGGTGAAACTGAAGCTTTCTTT
TRBD2,TRBV7-9,.,TRBJ2-3,CASSDPGLAGGSTDTQYF,TGTGCCAGCAGCGACCCGGGACTAGCGGGAGGGAGCACAGATACGCAGTATTTT
.,TRBV30,.,TRBJ2-3,CAWSPKGAGADTQYF,TGTGCCTGGAGCCCAAAGGGGGCGGGAGCAGATACGCAGTATTTT
.,TRBV4-1,few,TRBJ1-5,CASSQGPTGGNQPQHF,TGCGCCAGCAGCCAAGGGCCCACCGGGGGCAATCAGCCCCAGCATTTT
.,TRBV11-2,.,TRBJ2-1,CASSSPGGDGRAYNEQFF,TGTGCCAGCAGCTCCCCCGGTGGGGACGGGCGAGCCTACAATGAGCAGTTCTTC
TRBD2,TRBV7-3,.,TRBJ2-3,CASSLSGRLGDTQYF,TGTGCCAGCAGCTTGAGCGGGAGGTTGGGAGATACGCAGTATTTT
.,TRBV18,few,TRBJ2-7,CASSPSFYEQYF,TGTGCCAGCTCACCTAGCTTCTACGAGCAGTACTTC
.,TRBV7-6,.,TRBJ1-1,CASSLSLGGMTEAFF,TGTGCCAGCAGCTTGAGCTTGGGGGGCATGACTGAAGCTTTCTTT
.,TRBV10-1,few,TRBJ2-1,CASSESGRQYNEQFF,TGCGCCAGCAGTGAGTCTGGCAGGCAATACAATGAGCAGTTCTTC
TRBD2,TRBV4-2,.,TRBJ2-7,CASSLKSGGYEQYF,TGTGCCAGCAGCCTAAAGTCGGGGGGTTACGAGCAGTACTTC
TRBD2,TRBV5-1,once,TRBJ2-5,CASSPVGGETQYF,TGCGCCAGCAGCCCGGTCGGGGGGGAGACCCAGTACTTC
.,TRBV11-2,.,TRBJ2-7,CASSLGFSNYEQYF,TGTGCCAGCAGCTTAGGTTTCAGTAACTACGAGCAGTACTTC
.,TRBV11-2,.,TRBJ1-3,CASSYNSGNTIYF,TGTGCCAGCAGCTACAACTCTGGAAACACCATATATTTT
.,TRBV5-5,.,TRBJ1-5,CASSLEPVYSNQPQHF,TGTGCCAGCAGCTTGGAGCCGGTCTATAGCAATCAGCCCCAGCATTTT
.,TRBV19,.,TRBJ2-1,CASTNERRELNEQFF,TGTGCCAGTACTAATGAGCGACGGGAGTTAAATGAGCAGTTCTTC
.,TRBV9,.,TRBJ2-1,CASRKDLSNNEQFF,TGTGCCAGCAGGAAGGACTTATCTAACAATGAGCAGTTCTTC
.,TRBV10-2,.,TRBJ2-7,CASFPGTGAFKQYF,TGCGCCAGCTTTCCTGGGACGGGAGCTTTTAAGCAGTACTTC
.,TRBV28,.,TRBJ2-5,CATAGRRRETQYF,TGTGCCACCGCCGGGCGAAGGAGGGAGACCCAGTACTTC
TRBD2,TRBV5-1,.,TRBJ2-1,CASSAGGLYNEQFF,TGCGCCAGCAGCGCGGGAGGGCTCTACAATGAGCAGTTCTTC
.,TRBV7-9,.,TRBJ2-7,CASSLAAGTIYYEQYF,TGTGCCAGCAGCTTAGCGGCCGGGACAATCTACTACGAGCAGTACTTC
.,TRBV30,.,TRBJ1-1,CAWSATSFSRPSEAFF,TGTGCCTGGAGTGCAACCTCCTTCTCCCGTCCTTCTGAAGCTTTCTTT
TRBD2,TRBV7-2,.,TRBJ2-2,CASSSPSGSLYGGELFF,TGTGCCAGCAGCTCCCCTAGCGGGAGCTTATACGGCGGGGAGCTGTTTTTT
.,TRBV19,.,TRBJ1-5,CASSMGQAWEPQHF,TGTGCCAGTAGTATGGGGCAGGCGTGGGAGCCCCAGCATTTT
TRBD2,TRBV6-4,.,TRBJ2-3,CASSGLAGGTDTQYF,TGTGCCAGCAGTGGGCTAGCGGGAGGAACGGATACGCAGTATTTT
TRBD1,TRBV6-5,.,TRBJ1-1,CASSYGQAGTQGRAFF,TGTGCCAGCAGTTACGGACAGGCGGGCACGCAGGGGCGAGCTTTCTTT
.,TRBV2,.,TRBJ2-5,CASSERQETQYF,TGTGCCAGCAGTGAACGGCAAGAGACCCAGTACTTC
.,TRBV9,.,TRBJ1-1,CASSPGGASRTEAFF,TGTGCCAGCAGCCCGGGGGGGGCAAGTCGTACTGAAGCTTTCTTT
.,TRBV4-1,.,TRBJ2-1,CASSQEASGGDEQFF,TGCGCCAGCAGCCAAGAGGCGTCGGGGGGCGATGAGCAGTTCTTC